This T cell receptor beta chain is drawn from a study of technical replicates of blood from four donors (dated by TCRdb to the late 2010s). With respect to this clone: The specificity of this receptor is unknown. No qualities accompany the bases; no much larger clone lies one base away.

CDR1 LGHNA and CDR2 YSLEER were looked up in the germline V gene. The CDR3 spans 15 residues, from the cysteine through the phenylalanine. Left in the record is the CDR3 DNA by itself, 45 bases read in frame from the first base. The germline ends are 13 bases apart after V is trimmed by 0 bases and J by 8 bases. Library preparation was by the immunoSEQ multiplex PCR assay. Entries here come from immuneACCESS through TCRdb and include only in-frame sequences with V and J called. Some clones fail to appear in such tables; in the studies checked, an unresolved V gene covers under half of the shortfall, and the cause of the remainder is unknown. In this sample the table shows tens of thousands of clones, 80% to 90% of which occur a single time. The ten largest account for 3.5% to 5.5% of the sample.

This receptor was identified in a human donor in good health. Some clones in this sample may be carry-over from other donors' samples. In this chain, TRBV4-3 is recombined with TRBJ2-2, with the identity of the D gene unclear. The sequencing sample was made of PBMCs. The DNA sequence is as follows: TGCGCCAGCAGCCAAGATCTTTGGGCCCGAGGGGAGCTGTTTTTT. It translates to CASSQDLWARGELFF.